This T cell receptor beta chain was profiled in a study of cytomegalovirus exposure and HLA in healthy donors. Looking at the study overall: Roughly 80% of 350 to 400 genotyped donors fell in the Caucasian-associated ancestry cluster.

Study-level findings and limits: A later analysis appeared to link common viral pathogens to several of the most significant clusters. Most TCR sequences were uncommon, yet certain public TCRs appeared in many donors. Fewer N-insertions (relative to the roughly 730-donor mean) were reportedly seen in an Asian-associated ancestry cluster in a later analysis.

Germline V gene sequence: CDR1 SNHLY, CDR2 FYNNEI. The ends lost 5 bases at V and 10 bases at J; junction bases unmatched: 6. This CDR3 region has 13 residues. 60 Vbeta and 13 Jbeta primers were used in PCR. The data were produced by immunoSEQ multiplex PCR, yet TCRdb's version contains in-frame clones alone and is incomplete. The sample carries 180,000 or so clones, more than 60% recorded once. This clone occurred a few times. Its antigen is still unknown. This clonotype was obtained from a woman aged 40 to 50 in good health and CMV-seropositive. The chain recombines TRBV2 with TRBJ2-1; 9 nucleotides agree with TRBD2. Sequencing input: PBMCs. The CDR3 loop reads CASSLVSGSEQFF. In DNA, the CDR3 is TGTGCCAGCAGTCTGGTTAGCGGGAGCGAGCAGTTCTTC.